This T cell receptor beta chain is from a study of T cell responses to AZD1222 COVID-19 vaccine. Study context: Whether given at about 4 or about 12 weeks, second doses were pooled. Overall study findings and caveats: Spike-spanning, vaccine-associated CD4 TCRs were dominant at 160-218 and 743-854.

With respect to this clone: Its antigen remains unidentified.

The CDR3 is 11 amino acids. Germline CDR1 reads SQVTM; CDR2 reads ANQGSEA. V shed 4 bases and J shed 5 bases, with 8 bases lying between them. Clones were read by immunoSEQ multiplex PCR, and TCRdb kept only the in-frame ones, dropping some. The repertoire holds under 150,000 clones, approximately 90% seen once, with around 16% in the top ten. The V call is TRBV29-1, the J call TRBJ1-1; D is unclear. The receptor comes from an adult in good health. Material: peripheral blood, obtained on day 0 of AZD1222 vaccination. The CDR3 nucleotides are TGCAGCGTTGGTACACCAACTGAAGCTTTCTTT. Its translation: CSVGTPTEAFF.